The clone carrying this T cell receptor beta chain has ten or more counts. Its target is unknown. The sample originates from a study of regulatory T cells in long-lasting Graves disease. Study-wide points: Persistent disease was associated with favored TRBV28 usage and with favored use of TRBJ1-2 and TRBJ2-5.

Time point: newly diagnosed GD, antithyroid drugs for less than 3 months. Preparation of the TCR library used RNA extracted from PBMCs. CDR3 length: 18 residues. Germline values: CDR1 SGHVS, CDR2 FQNEAQ. Trimming removed 1 base from V and 2 bases from J; junction bases left unmatched: 12. Relying on iRepertoire HTBI primers and Arm-PCR of CDR3 regions, the team built TCR beta libraries. One entry per CDR3 protein, called by TCRdb with MiXCR from the multiplex PCR reads. The sample records around 450,000 distinct CDR3 sequences, roughly 15% being singletons. The same sample was also used in a study of T cells in Graves' hyperthyroidism and ophthalmopathy. From that report: HTBI primers were the set used in a first-round RT-PCR of the TCR CDR3.

This chain links TRBV7-8 with TRBJ2-3; 7 nucleotides align to TRBD2. The TCR sequence derives from a man aged 40-50 years with Graves disease. The sample here was peripheral blood mononuclear cells (PBMCs), taken at new diagnosis, from a patient treated with antithyroid drugs. CDR3 DNA sequence: TGTGCCAGCAGCTTAGGTTTCCGGAGGCGGGGGACCACAGATACGCAGTATTTT. It encodes CASSLGFRRRGTTDTQYF.